These 31 T cell receptor beta chains were sequenced from one sample in a study of molecular identifiers for immune sequencing clone quantification. TCRdb reprocessed the PCR reads via MiXCR and lists one record per CDR3 protein. Among approximately 320,000 distinct CDR3 sequences listed, about a quarter were seen once. Sequencing was performed on naive CD8+ T cells from blood, with Jurkat cell RNA spiked in. Subset in this sample: FACS-sorted CD8+CD4-CCR7+CD45RA+ naive T cells. These TCRs come from a human donor in good health. Some libraries in this study had Jurkat cell RNA spiked in.

This clonotype was observed a handful of times. This chain links TRBV24-1 with TRBJ2-3; weak D call: TRBD2 (5 bases). V lost 4 bases to trimming and J lost 0 bases, with 16 bases between them. This CDR3 has 17 amino acids. The V gene's germline CDR1 is KGHDR and CDR2 SFDVKD. This chain's CDR3 is CATSEPPKAASTDTQYF. As DNA, the CDR3 is TGTGCCACCAGTGAACCCCCTAAAGCGGCGAGCACAGATACGCAGTATTTT.

The chain carries TRBV4-3 and TRBJ2-7; 8 nucleotides match TRBD2. Trimming removed 3 bases from V and 0 bases from J; junction bases left unmatched: 7. CDR3 length equals 16 residues. Germline-derived CDR1 and CDR2 are LGHNA and YSLEER. CDR3 in DNA: TGCGCCAGCAGCCAGTCACTAGCGGCGAGCTCCTACGAGCAGTACTTC. It is translated as CASSQSLAASSYEQYF.

This clonotype was counted a few times. The chain has TRBV30 and TRBJ2-1; TRBD1 aligns across 12 bases. Germline V gene data show CDR1 as GTSNPN and CDR2 as SVGIG (reference sequence). Unmatched junction bases numbered 2, after V lost 0 bases and J lost 2 bases. This CDR3 spans 16 amino acids. CDR3 sequence (DNA): TGTGCCTGGAGTGTAAGGGACAGGGGGCCCTACAATGAGCAGTTCTTC. It yields the protein CAWSVRDRGPYNEQFF.

This clonotype was seen a handful of times. The chain is built from TRBV6-5 and TRBJ2-5, with TRBD1 matching over 10 bases. The germline V gene encodes CDR1 MNHEY and CDR2 SVGAGI. V lost 6 bases to trimming and J lost 5 bases; unmatched junction nucleotides: 9. CDR3 size: 15 residues. CDR3 in DNA: TGTGCCAGCAGCCTGGGACAGGGGTATTTTGAGACCCAGTACTTC. This gives the protein CASSLGQGYFETQYF.

Note on this clonotype: Compared with germline, one end of the junction differs, possibly owing to a read error. This rearrangement joins TRBV13 to TRBJ2-3; maybe TRBD2 (5 bases). This CDR3 is 15 amino acids long. Germline V gene lookup returns CDR1 PRHDT and CDR2 FYEKMQ (reference sequence). This chain's CDR3 is CASSLRSASTDTRHF. The DNA for the CDR3 is TGTGCCAGCAGCTTAAGAAGTGCTAGCACAGATACGCGGCATTTT.

This clonotype has a handful of counts. V is TRBV4-2 and J is TRBJ2-3, with D hard to call. The CDR3 runs 13 residues. Per germline, CDR1 LGHNA and CDR2 YNFKEQ. Trimming stripped 0 bases from V and 2 bases from J, with 3 bases between. Written as DNA, the CDR3 is TGTGCCAGCAGCCAAGACACCACAGATACGCAGTATTTT. Protein: CASSQDTTDTQYF.

In this sample, this clonotype turned up a few times. The junction shows a germline mismatch at one end, possibly a read error. V and J are TRBV6-5 and TRBJ2-7; D is unresolved. CDR1 and CDR2 from the germline V gene are MNHEY and SVGAGI. The CDR3 runs 13 residues. This CDR3 is CASSYSRAYERYF. The CDR3 DNA is TGTGCCAGCAGTTACTCGAGAGCCTACGAGCGGTACTTC.

The genes are TRBV6-2 or TRBV6-3 and TRBJ2-7; D unresolved. V was pared by 1 base and J by 5 bases, with 6 bases between. This CDR3 is built from 12 residues. Germline CDR1 reads MNHEY; CDR2 reads SVGEGT. Here the CDR3 DNA reads TGTGCCAGCAGTTACTTTGGGGACGAGCAGTACTTC. It codes for CASSYFGDEQYF.

This clonotype was detected only a few times. Being one base from a much bigger clone, this may be a read error. The rearrangement uses TRBV7-2 and TRBJ2-7; 10 bases are a match to TRBD1. The germline V gene has CDR1 SGHTA and CDR2 FQGNSA. CDR3 length equals 14 residues. The CDR3 bases are TGTGCCAGCAGCTTGGGACAGGGGTACTACGAGCAGCACTTC. Protein: CASSLGQGYYEQHF.

This clonotype was observed many times. The chain recombines TRBV4-1 with TRBJ1-2; D call uncertain. CDR1 is MGHRA, CDR2 YSYEKL, per germline. Trimming removed 0 bases from V and 7 bases from J, with 6 bases in between. This CDR3 has 12 amino acids. The CDR3: CASSQDASGYTF. The DNA of the CDR3 is TGCGCCAGCAGCCAAGACGCTAGTGGCTACACCTTC.

The chain employs TRBV20-1 and TRBJ1-1, with D unresolved. Germline V gene lookup returns CDR1 DFQATT and CDR2 SNEGSKA (reference sequence). The V and J ends lost 4 bases and 7 bases respectively, with 22 bases between them. This CDR3 is built from 15 residues. CDR3: CSAMGVPSVKYEAFF. The CDR3 DNA is TGCAGTGCTATGGGCGTTCCGTCCGTAAAATATGAAGCTTTCTTT.

This clonotype was observed many times. The chain uses TRBV2 and TRBJ2-7; D may match TRBD1 or TRBD2 (5 bases each). Germline values: CDR1 SNHLY, CDR2 FYNNEI. The CDR3 is made up of 13 amino acids. Trimming left V 10 bases short and J 1 base short, with 14 bases between. Here the CDR3 reads CATEGPISYEQYF. CDR3 coding DNA: TGTGCCACCGAGGGACCTATTTCCTACGAGCAGTACTTC. Using reference TRBV2 and TRBJ2-7 for the parts outside the CDR3, the full variable domain is EPEVTQTPSHQVTQMGQEVILRCVPISNHLYFYWYRQILGQKVEFLVSFYNNEISEKSEIFDDQFSVERPDGSNFTLKIRSTKLEDSAMYFCATEGPISYEQYFGPGTRLTVT.

Points on this clonotype: This may come from a read error, since a much larger clone is one base off. This chain links TRBV4-3 with TRBJ2-7; TRBD1 matches 8 bases. Germline V gene sequence: CDR1 LGHNA, CDR2 YSLEER. Trimming removed 2 bases from V and 9 bases from J; junction bases left unmatched: 12. The CDR3 has 15 amino acids. CDR3 region: CASSQSRDRGHGQYF. In DNA form, the CDR3 reads TGCGCCAGCAGCCAAAGTAGAGACAGGGGCCACGGGCAGTACTTC.

This clonotype was detected ten times or more. The rearrangement uses TRBV29-1 and TRBJ2-1; 14 bases align to TRBD2. Germline assignment: CDR1 SQVTM and CDR2 ANQGSEA. The CDR3 totals 16 residues. V shed 1 base and J 3 bases; nucleotides not matched to a gene: 2. CDR3 nucleotides: TGCAGCGTTGAAGGGACTAGCGGGAGGTTCTACAATGAGCAGTTCTTC. Translated, it gives CSVEGTSGRFYNEQFF.

The chain carries TRBV19 and TRBJ2-5; a weak D match, TRBD1 (5 bases). This CDR3 spans 14 amino acids. From germline, CDR1 is LNHDA and CDR2 SQIVND (reference sequence). V dropped 5 bases and J dropped 4 bases, with 14 bases sitting between them. This chain's CDR3 is CASSLVGAVETQYF. CDR3 DNA: TGTGCCAGTAGTCTGGTAGGGGCCGTAGAGACCCAGTACTTC. Looking up the rest from reference TRBV19 and TRBJ2-5 gives the full variable domain: DGGITQSPKYLFRKEGQNVTLSCEQNLNHDAMYWYRQDPGQGLRLIYYSQIVNDFQKGDIAEGYSVSREKKESFPLTVTSAQKNPTAFYLCASSLVGAVETQYFGPGTRLLVL.

The chain couples TRBV4-3 to TRBJ2-7, with TRBD1 matching over 7 bases. The germline V gene encodes CDR1 LGHNA and CDR2 YSLEER. The CDR3 has 15 residues. The V and J ends lost 3 bases and 2 bases, in that order; junction bases with no gene match: 7. CDR3 DNA sequence: TGCGCCAGCAGCCAGAGCCCCAGGGGGACCTACGAGCAGTACTTC. Translating gives CASSQSPRGTYEQYF.

This clonotype was seen a few times. This rearrangement joins TRBV3-1 to TRBJ2-6; D could derive from TRBD1 or TRBD2 (5 bases each). CDR1 LGHDT and CDR2 YNNKEL come from the germline V gene (reference sequence). The CDR3 is made up of 18 amino acids. Trimming took 4 bases from V and 4 from J, leaving 20 bases between them. CDR3 DNA sequence: TGTGCCAGCAGCCCTCAGACTCTCAGGGAGAGAGGGGCCAACGTCCTGACTTTC. It translates to CASSPQTLRERGANVLTF.

The count of this clonotype is one. This chain joins TRBV7-8 and TRBJ2-6; a weak D match, TRBD1 (6 bases). V lost 1 base, J lost 2 bases, and 15 bases lay in between. There are 18 residues in the CDR3. Germline V lookup: CDR1 SGHVS, CDR2 FQNEAQ. The CDR3 coding sequence is TGTGCCAGCAGCTTAGAGCCAGGGGTAACTCCTGGGGCCAACGTCCTGACTTTC. It encodes CASSLEPGVTPGANVLTF. Filled out from reference TRBV7-8 and TRBJ2-6, the complete variable domain reads GAGVSQSPRYKVAKRGQDVALRCDPISGHVSLFWYQQALGQGPEFLTYFQNEAQLDKSGLPSDRFFAERPEGSVSTLKIQRTQQEDSAVYLCASSLEPGVTPGANVLTFGAGSRLTVL.

The sample holds many counts of this clonotype. The chain joins TRBV29-1 to TRBJ1-1; D perhaps matches TRBD1 (5 bases). The CDR3 covers 15 residues. Trimming stripped 2 bases from V and 1 base from J, with 14 bases between. Germline CDR1 SQVTM, CDR2 ANQGSEA. The CDR3 DNA reads as TGCAGCGTTGAACAACCCGGGGGTTCGAACACTGAAGCTTTCTTT. Translation: CSVEQPGGSNTEAFF. The variable domain in full, completed from reference TRBV29-1 and TRBJ1-1, reads SAVISQKPSRDICQRGTSLTIQCQVDSQVTMMFWYRQQPGQSLTLIATANQGSEATYESGFVIDKFPISRPNLTFSTLTVSNMSPEDSSIYLCSVEQPGGSNTEAFFGQGTRLTVV.

The rearrangement links TRBV12-3 or TRBV12-4 to TRBJ2-3; D assignment may be TRBD1 or TRBD2 (5 bases each). V shed 6 bases and J shed 0 bases, with 16 bases lying between them. The CDR3 length is 16 residues. The CDR3 DNA follows: TGTGCCAGCAGCTCCGGGACCCGAATTAGCACAGATACGCAGTATTTT. Amino acids: CASSSGTRISTDTQYF.

The sample holds a few counts of this clonotype. The gene calls are TRBV19 and TRBJ1-2; 8 bases agree with TRBD1. The CDR3 length is 16 residues. Germline-derived CDR1 and CDR2 are LNHDA and SQIVND (reference sequence). With 2 bases clipped from V and 6 bases from J, the junction kept 11 bases outside the gene matches. The CDR3 loop reads CASSIYVAGGENGYTF. CDR3 nucleotide sequence: TGTGCCAGTAGTATATATGTGGCAGGGGGCGAGAATGGCTACACCTTC.

This clonotype was counted at least ten times. V usage is TRBV7-9 and J usage is TRBJ1-6; a possible D gene is TRBD1 (5 bases). Trimming removed 5 bases from V and 7 bases from J, with 12 bases in between. CDR1 SEHNR and CDR2 FQNEAQ come from the germline V gene (reference sequence). The CDR3 loop spans 14 amino acids. CDR3 nucleotides: TGTGCCAGCAGCGTCCGGGACCGAAATTCACCCCTCCACTTT. It encodes CASSVRDRNSPLHF.

The table lists this clonotype with many counts. The chain combines TRBV4-1 with TRBJ2-4; unclear D gene. V lost 1 base and J lost 0, with 10 bases in between. Per germline, CDR1 MGHRA and CDR2 YSYEKL. The length of the CDR3 is 16 residues. In nucleotides, the CDR3 is TGCGCCAGCAGCCAAGGGGTGACGTTAGCCAAAAACATTCAGTACTTC. Protein sequence: CASSQGVTLAKNIQYF.

J is TRBJ2-1 and V is TRBV4-3, with 8 bases identical to TRBD1. This CDR3 region has 15 residues. The germline CDR1 and CDR2 sequences are LGHNA and YSLEER. The trim removed 4 bases at V and 7 bases at J, leaving 9 bases unmatched. As DNA, the CDR3 is TGCGCCAGCAGCCCTTACAGGACAGGGAATAATGAGCAGTTCTTC. Translating it yields CASSPYRTGNNEQFF.

This clonotype was recorded at least ten times. The genes are TRBV4-3 and TRBJ2-5, with TRBD1 matching 10 bases. The CDR3 is 15 amino acids. Germline V gene sequence: CDR1 LGHNA, CDR2 YSLEER. Losses at the gene ends were 4 bases for V and 3 bases for J; bases not matched to a gene: 5. CDR3 in amino acids: CASSRAGTGEETQYF. The CDR3 bases are TGCGCCAGCAGCCGAGCCGGGACAGGGGAAGAGACCCAGTACTTC.

This clonotype was counted only a few times. The chain recombines TRBV27 with TRBJ2-7; D is undetermined. CDR1 is MNHEY, CDR2 SMNVEV, per germline (reference sequence). V was trimmed by 5 bases and J by 5 bases, leaving 16 bases between them. This CDR3 contains 14 residues. CDR3: CASSPAPTAHEQYF. CDR3 bases: TGTGCCAGCAGTCCGGCCCCAACGGCCCACGAGCAGTACTTC.

This sequence joins TRBV19 and TRBJ1-1, with D possibly being TRBD1 (5 bases). Per germline, CDR1 LNHDA and CDR2 SQIVND (reference sequence). V was clipped by 5 bases and J by 10 bases, with 23 bases between them. This CDR3 spans 15 amino acids. CDR3 in DNA: TGTGCCAGTAGTCTAAGGCGGGACTTTGGGGCTGCAGCTTTCTTT. This codes for CASSLRRDFGAAAFF.

Comments on this clonotype: This is likely a read error, given that the CDR3 carries no conserved phenylalanine or tryptophan at its end. This chain uses TRBV5-3 with TRBJ2-3; 7 bases are a match to TRBD1. TRBV5-3 is an ORF for which the function is uncertain. V dropped 8 bases and J dropped 8; count of bases not matched to a gene: 14. The CDR3 contains 14 residues. The CDR3 protein is CASSGVTGVVTQYL. CDR3 DNA: TGTGCCAGCAGCGGCGTAACAGGGGTAGTTACGCAGTATCTT.

Ten or more counts support this clonotype. The chain has TRBV20-1 and TRBJ2-7; D is undetermined. Germline loops: CDR1 DFQATT, CDR2 SNEGSKA (reference sequence). CDR3 length: 14 amino acids. The ends were cut back, 0 bases at V and 2 bases at J, with 11 bases in the middle. The CDR3 DNA reads TGCAGTGCTAGAGATCTGACTCGAACCTACGAGCAGTACTTC. It yields the protein CSARDLTRTYEQYF.

J is TRBJ2-5 and V is TRBV12-5; D perhaps matches TRBD1 (5 bases). This CDR3 is 16 amino acids long. V lost 2 bases and J 4 bases, leaving 17 bases between the germline ends. Germline V lookup: CDR1 LGHNT, CDR2 FRNRAP. The CDR3 DNA sequence: TGTGCTAGTGGTTTGCCTTCTTTGGACATTCTAGAGACCCAGTACTTC. Amino acid sequence: CASGLPSLDILETQYF.

At least ten counts were recorded for this clonotype. The V and J genes are TRBV30 and TRBJ2-1; D not resolved. Germline CDR1 GTSNPN, CDR2 SVGIG (reference sequence). Deletions cut 2 bases from V and 3 bases from J, with 5 bases between. This CDR3 has 12 amino acids. CDR3 nucleotide sequence: TGTGCCTGGAGTAGGATCTACAATGAGCAGTTCTTC. As protein: CAWSRIYNEQFF.